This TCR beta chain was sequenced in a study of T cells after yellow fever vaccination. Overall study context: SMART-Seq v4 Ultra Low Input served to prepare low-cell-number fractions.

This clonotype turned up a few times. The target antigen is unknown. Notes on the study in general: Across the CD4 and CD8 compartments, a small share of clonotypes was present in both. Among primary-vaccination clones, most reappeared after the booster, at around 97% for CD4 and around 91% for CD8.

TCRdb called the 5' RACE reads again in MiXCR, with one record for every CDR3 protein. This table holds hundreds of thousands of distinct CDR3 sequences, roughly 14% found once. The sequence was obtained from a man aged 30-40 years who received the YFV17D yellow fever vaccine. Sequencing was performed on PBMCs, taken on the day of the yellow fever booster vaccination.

The CDR3 bases are TGTGCCAGCTCATCAGACAGGGGCCCGCTTTCAGCTAACTATGGCTACACCTTC. Translated, it gives CASSSDRGPLSANYGYTF. This chain uses TRBV18 with TRBJ1-2, with 8 bases lining up with TRBD1. The CDR3 totals 18 residues. Germline CDR1 is KGHSH and CDR2 is LQKENI. V lost 5 bases to trimming and J lost 0 bases; unmatched junction nucleotides: 14.